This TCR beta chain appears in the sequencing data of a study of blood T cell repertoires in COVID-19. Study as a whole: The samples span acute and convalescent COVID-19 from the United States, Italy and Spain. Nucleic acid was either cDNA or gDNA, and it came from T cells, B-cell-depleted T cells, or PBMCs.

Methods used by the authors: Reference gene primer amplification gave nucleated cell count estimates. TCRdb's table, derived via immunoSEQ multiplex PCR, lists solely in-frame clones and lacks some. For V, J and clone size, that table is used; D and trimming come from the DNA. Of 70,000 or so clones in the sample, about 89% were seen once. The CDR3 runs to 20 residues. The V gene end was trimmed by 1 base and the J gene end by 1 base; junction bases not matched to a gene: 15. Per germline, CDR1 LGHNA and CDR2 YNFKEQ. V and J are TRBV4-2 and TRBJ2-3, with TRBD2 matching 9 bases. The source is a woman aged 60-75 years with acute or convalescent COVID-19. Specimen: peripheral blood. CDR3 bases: TGTGCCAGCAGCCAAGGACTCGGGCGGGGGGGGATTATCGGCACAGATACGCAGTATTTT. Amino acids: CASSQGLGRGGIIGTDTQYF.